The present T cell receptor beta chain was sequenced within a study of CD8 T cells in ankylosing spondylitis. Findings of the study overall: It appeared that ankylosing spondylitis blood was characterized by a TCR beta motif of fewer than ten highly homologous variants.

The CDR3 extends over 15 amino acids. J gave up 2 bases and V 5 bases, and 12 bases lay outside the gene matches. Germline CDR1 is DFQATT and CDR2 is SNEGSKA (reference sequence). This clonotype has more than one count but fewer than ten. What it recognizes is unknown. Making the TCR beta libraries involved quantitative 5'-RACE with molecular barcodes. Using its own MiXCR run on the 5' RACE reads, TCRdb lists one record per CDR3 protein. Among fewer than 500,000 distinct CDR3 sequences, about 24% were seen once, and the ten largest hold approximately 1%. J is TRBJ2-7 and V is TRBV20-1; 7 nucleotides agree with TRBD1. The source is a male donor with ankylosing spondylitis. Sequencing input: blood, either unsorted or a sorted T cell fraction (not recorded which). The CDR3 loop is CSALKGARDPYEQYF. CDR3 nucleotides: TGCAGTGCTCTCAAGGGGGCCAGGGATCCCTACGAGCAGTACTTC.